What follows are 14 T cell receptor beta chains derived from one specimen sequenced in a study of T cells in Graves' hyperthyroidism and ophthalmopathy. It was RNA transcripts that yielded the amplified TCR beta CDR3 regions. The primer set for the first-round RT-PCR of the TCR CDR3 was HTBI. One entry per CDR3 protein, called by TCRdb with MiXCR from the multiplex PCR reads. Of 400,000 to 500,000 distinct CDR3 sequences listed, roughly 15% were seen once; the top ten hold less than 15%. Sequenced input: blood. The source of these receptors is a man between 18 and 35 years old with Graves' ophthalmopathy.

This clonotype was seen ten or more times. The chain couples TRBV5-1 to TRBJ1-2; D is unresolved. Germline V lookup: CDR1 SGHRS, CDR2 YFSETQ. CDR3 length equals 14 residues. With 4 bases removed from V and 5 bases from J, the gap between germline ends came to 15 bases. CDR3 nucleotides: TGCGCCAGCAGCCAGACTGAACTCGAGTATGGCTACACCTTC. Translating gives CASSQTELEYGYTF.

For the CDR3, the DNA is TGTGCCACCAGTGAGCACGGGGCGGGAGCTGATCAGCCCCAGCATTTT. Its protein product is CATSEHGAGADQPQHF. V gene TRBV24-1 combines with J gene TRBJ1-5; D is perhaps TRBD1 (5 bases). Trimming removed 4 bases from V and 5 bases from J, with 17 bases in between. The germline CDR1 and CDR2 sequences are KGHDR and SFDVKD. This CDR3 has 16 residues.

Ten or more counts support this clonotype. The chain couples TRBV6-1 to TRBJ2-7; TRBD2 matches 14 bases. CDR3 length equals 14 residues. With V trimmed by 7 bases and J by 3 bases, 2 bases remained unmatched. The germline gives CDR1 MNHNS, CDR2 SASEGT. The CDR3 DNA follows: TGTGCCAGCACCGGGACTAGCGGGAGCTACGAGCAGTACTTC. This encodes CASTGTSGSYEQYF.

There are many counts of this clonotype. This chain links TRBV10-3 with TRBJ2-6, with D unclear. Germline CDR1 ENHRY, CDR2 SYGVKD. The ends were cut back, 8 bases at V and 0 bases at J, with 11 bases in the middle. The CDR3 totals 15 residues. The CDR3 DNA sequence: TGTGCCATCGGAGCAGGAAACTCTGGGGCCAACGTCCTGACTTTC. As protein: CAIGAGNSGANVLTF.

The rearrangement uses TRBV7-9 and TRBJ2-3; 7 bases agree with TRBD1. The CDR3 covers 17 residues. With V trimmed by 0 bases and J by 1 base, 7 bases remained unmatched. The germline gives CDR1 SEHNR, CDR2 FQNEAQ (reference sequence). DNA for the CDR3: TGTGCCAGCAGCTTAGCGCGAGGGGGCCTCGGCACAGATACGCAGTATTTT. It yields the protein CASSLARGGLGTDTQYF.

This clonotype has at least ten counts. The chain carries TRBV12-3 or TRBV12-4 and TRBJ2-7, with D possibly being TRBD1 (5 bases). V was trimmed by 0 bases and J by 5 bases, leaving 5 bases between them. The CDR3 runs 12 residues. CDR3 sequence (DNA): TGTGCCAGCAGTTTAGCACAGGACGAGCAGTACTTC. It is translated as CASSLAQDEQYF.

This chain connects TRBV3-1 to TRBJ2-7; D gene ambiguous. V lost 7 bases, J lost 0 bases, and 13 bases lay in between. The CDR3 spans 14 residues. The V gene's germline CDR1 is LGHDT and CDR2 YNNKEL (reference sequence). The CDR3, as DNA: TGTGCCAGCACCGTCGGCACAAGCTCCTACGAGCAGTACTTC. Its protein product is CASTVGTSSYEQYF.

The chain couples TRBV28 to TRBJ1-1, with unresolved D. CDR1 and CDR2 (germline): MDHEN, SYDVKM. The ends were cut back, 5 bases at V and 5 bases at J, with 6 bases in the middle. CDR3 length equals 11 residues. For the CDR3, the DNA is TGTGCCAGCAGTATAATTACTGAAGCTTTCTTT. It encodes CASSIITEAFF. The full variable domain, in which reference TRBV28 and TRBJ1-1 provide the parts outside the CDR3, is DVKVTQSSRYLVKRTGEKVFLECVQDMDHENMFWYRQDPGLGLRLIYFSYDVKMKEKGDIPEGYSVSREKKERFSLILESASTNQTSMYLCASSIITEAFFGQGTRLTVV.

Concerning this clonotype: One junction end does not reproduce the germline sequence, and a read error may be involved. The chain combines TRBV6-6 with TRBJ2-1, with 9 positions matching TRBD2. The CDR3 runs to 18 residues. Looked up from germline, CDR1 is MNHNY and CDR2 is SVGAGI (reference sequence). CDR3 amino acids: CASSYSLHAGGPDDERFF. CDR3 nucleotides: TGTGCCAGCAGTTACTCCCTTCACGCGGGAGGGCCGGACGATGAGCGGTTCTTC.

This clonotype has ten or more counts. The V and J genes are TRBV7-8 and TRBJ1-5, with no clear D. The CDR3 runs to 18 residues. V dropped 5 bases and J dropped 0 bases, with 20 bases sitting between them. CDR1 and CDR2 from the germline V gene are SGHVS and FQNEAQ. The DNA for the CDR3 is TGTGCCAGCAGCGCCCCCAGTACAGACCCCTATAGCAATCAGCCCCAGCATTTT. Its translation: CASSAPSTDPYSNQPQHF.

On this clonotype: This may be a read error, as it is one base from a much larger clone. In this CDR3 the conserved last residue, phenylalanine or tryptophan, is missing, so a read error is likely. The chain links TRBV11-3 to TRBJ2-5; D is perhaps TRBD1 (6 bases). Germline V gene sequence: CDR1 SGHNT, CDR2 YENEEA. V was shortened by 3 bases and J by 3 bases, with 8 bases between the two germline ends. CDR3 length: 13 residues. CDR3 sequence (DNA): TGTGCCAGCAGCTTCCCAGGGGAAGAGACCCAGTACTCC. This codes for CASSFPGEETQYS.

This clonotype has a count of ten or more. V usage is TRBV9 and J usage is TRBJ2-3; 11 bases match TRBD2. CDR3 length: 18 amino acids. From germline, CDR1 is SGDLS and CDR2 YYNGEE. J was trimmed by 0 bases and V by 4 bases; bases with no gene match: 10. The CDR3 DNA reads TGTGCCAGCAGCCCCGCGTGGGGACTAGCGGAAAGCACAGATACGCAGTATTTT. Amino acids: CASSPAWGLAESTDTQYF.

J is TRBJ2-2 and V is TRBV7-9; D possibly corresponds to TRBD2 (6 bases). The CDR3 runs to 15 residues. Germline V gene sequence: CDR1 SEHNR, CDR2 FQNEAQ (reference sequence). V was clipped by 5 bases and J by 4 bases, with 14 bases between them. In DNA form, the CDR3 reads TGTGCCAGCAGCCGAATCCAGGGACTCACCGGGGAGCTGTTTTTT. Encoded protein: CASSRIQGLTGELFF.

This clonotype was recorded at least ten times. The rearrangement links TRBV5-1 to TRBJ2-7; 9 bases line up with TRBD2. Germline V CDR1 and CDR2: SGHRS, YFSETQ. The V and J ends lost 4 bases and 4 bases, in that order; junction bases with no gene match: 9. The CDR3 runs to 15 residues. CDR3 nucleotides: TGCGCCAGCAGCCCAAGGACTAGCGCGAGTTACGAGCAGTACTTC. It specifies CASSPRTSASYEQYF.